This T cell receptor beta chain was observed in a study of blood T cells in healthy people across ages. The second PCR ran roughly 6 to 11 cycles with a sample-barcoded 5' primer and J-beta primers. With 12 random nucleotides, a template-switch adaptor tagged each individual cDNA molecule. TCRdb re-called the 5' RACE reads through MiXCR, storing one row per CDR3 protein. Found here are over a million distinct CDR3 sequences, approximately 43% of them singletons; the top ten hold about 4.1%. This clonotype came up many times. The J segment lost 3 bases and the V segment lost 5 bases, leaving 14 bases of the junction unmatched. This CDR3 has 17 amino acids. Germline-derived CDR1 and CDR2 are MNHEY and SVGEGT.

What was sequenced was blood. The sequence came from a woman aged 18-35 years in good health. The chain recombines TRBV6-2 or TRBV6-3 with TRBJ2-3, with 7 positions matching TRBD1. DNA of the CDR3: TGTGCCAGCAGTCGACACCCGGACAGGTTCCCGACAGATACGCAGTATTTT. This translates into CASSRHPDRFPTDTQYF.